Presented here are 2 T cell receptor beta chains from one specimen sequenced in a study of CD8 T cells in ankylosing spondylitis. Study-level results: Apparently characteristic of ankylosing spondylitis blood was a TCR beta motif (about 8 highly homologous variants).

TCRdb ran MiXCR on the 5' RACE reads and lists one entry per CDR3 protein. Of roughly 490,000 distinct CDR3 sequences listed, approximately 5.3% were seen once; the top ten hold under 4.5%. For these receptors, no antigen is known. Sequenced input: blood, either unsorted or a sorted T cell fraction (not recorded which). The receptors were sampled from a male donor with ankylosing spondylitis.

The table lists this clonotype with many counts. The chain carries TRBV2 and TRBJ1-2, with D possibly being TRBD1 (5 bases). Germline V gene sequence: CDR1 SNHLY, CDR2 FYNNEI. V was cut by 3 bases and J by 3 bases, with 11 bases left in between. The CDR3 has 14 residues. CDR3 sequence (DNA): TGTGCCAGCAGTGAGAGGGGCGCCTACTATGGCTACACCTTC. Translating gives CASSERGAYYGYTF.

The chain joins TRBV20-1 to TRBJ2-1; 8 bases match TRBD2. CDR1 DFQATT and CDR2 SNEGSKA come from the germline V gene (reference sequence). The CDR3 is made up of 16 amino acids. Germline trimming cut 6 bases from V and 0 bases from J; bases unmatched to any gene: 10. The CDR3 spells CSARGGEASSYNEQFF. For the CDR3, the DNA is TGCAGTGCCCGGGGGGGGGAAGCGAGCTCCTACAATGAGCAGTTCTTC.